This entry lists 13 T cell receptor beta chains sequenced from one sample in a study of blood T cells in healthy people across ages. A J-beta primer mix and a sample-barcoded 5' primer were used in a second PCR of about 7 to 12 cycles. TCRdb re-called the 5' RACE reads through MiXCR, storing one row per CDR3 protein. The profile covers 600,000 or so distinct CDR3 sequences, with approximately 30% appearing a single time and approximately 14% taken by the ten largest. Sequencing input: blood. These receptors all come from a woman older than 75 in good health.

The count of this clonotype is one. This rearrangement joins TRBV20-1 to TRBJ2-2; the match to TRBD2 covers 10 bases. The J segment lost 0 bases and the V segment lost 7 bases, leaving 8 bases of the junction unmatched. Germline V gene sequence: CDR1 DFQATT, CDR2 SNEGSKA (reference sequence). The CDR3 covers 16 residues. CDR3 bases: TGCAGTGTCAGGCTAGCGGGAGCCCCGAACACCGGGGAGCTGTTTTTT. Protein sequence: CSVRLAGAPNTGELFF.

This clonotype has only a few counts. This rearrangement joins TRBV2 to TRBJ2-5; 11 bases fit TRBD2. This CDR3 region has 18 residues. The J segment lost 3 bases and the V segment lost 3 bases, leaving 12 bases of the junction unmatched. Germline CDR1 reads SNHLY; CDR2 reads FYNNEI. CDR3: CASSEIAGGILLKETQYF. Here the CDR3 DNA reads TGTGCCAGCAGTGAGATAGCGGGGGGGATACTACTAAAAGAGACCCAGTACTTC.

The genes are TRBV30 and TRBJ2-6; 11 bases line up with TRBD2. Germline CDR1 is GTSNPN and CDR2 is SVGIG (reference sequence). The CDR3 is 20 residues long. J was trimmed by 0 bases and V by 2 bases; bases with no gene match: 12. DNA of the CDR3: TGTGCCTGGAGTCGCCCTACTAGCGGGGGCCCCCTCTCTGGGGCCAACGTCCTGACTTTC. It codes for CAWSRPTSGGPLSGANVLTF.

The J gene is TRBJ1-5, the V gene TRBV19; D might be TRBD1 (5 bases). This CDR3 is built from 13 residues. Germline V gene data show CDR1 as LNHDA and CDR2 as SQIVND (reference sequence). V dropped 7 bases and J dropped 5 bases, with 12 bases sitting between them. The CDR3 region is CASNFGRDQPQHF. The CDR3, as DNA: TGTGCCAGTAATTTCGGCAGGGATCAGCCCCAGCATTTT.

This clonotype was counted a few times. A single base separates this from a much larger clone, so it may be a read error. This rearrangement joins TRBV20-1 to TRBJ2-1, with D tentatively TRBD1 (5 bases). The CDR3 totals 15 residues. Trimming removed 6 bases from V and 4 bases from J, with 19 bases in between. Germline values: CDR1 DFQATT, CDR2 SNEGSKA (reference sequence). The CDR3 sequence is CSAKRNSRDYNEQFF. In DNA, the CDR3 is TGCAGTGCGAAGAGAAATAGCAGGGATTACAATGAGCAGTTCTTC.

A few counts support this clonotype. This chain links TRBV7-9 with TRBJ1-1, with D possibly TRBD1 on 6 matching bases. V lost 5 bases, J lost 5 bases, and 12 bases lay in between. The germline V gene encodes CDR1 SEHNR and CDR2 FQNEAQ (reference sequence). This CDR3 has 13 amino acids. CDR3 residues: CASSGEQGTEAFF. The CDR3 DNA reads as TGTGCCAGCAGCGGCGAACAGGGTACTGAAGCTTTCTTT.

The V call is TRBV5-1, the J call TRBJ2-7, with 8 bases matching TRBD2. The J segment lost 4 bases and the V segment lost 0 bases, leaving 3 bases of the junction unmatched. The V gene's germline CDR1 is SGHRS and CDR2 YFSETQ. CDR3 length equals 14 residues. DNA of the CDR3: TGCGCCAGCAGCTTGGTGGGACTAGGATACGAGCAGTACTTC. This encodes CASSLVGLGYEQYF.

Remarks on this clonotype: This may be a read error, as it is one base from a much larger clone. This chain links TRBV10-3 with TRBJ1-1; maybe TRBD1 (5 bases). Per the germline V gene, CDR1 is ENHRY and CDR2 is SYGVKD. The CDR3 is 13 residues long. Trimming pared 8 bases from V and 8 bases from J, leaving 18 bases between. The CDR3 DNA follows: TGTGCCATCTCGGCGGACAAGTGGGGGGAAGCTTTCTTT. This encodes CAISADKWGEAFF.

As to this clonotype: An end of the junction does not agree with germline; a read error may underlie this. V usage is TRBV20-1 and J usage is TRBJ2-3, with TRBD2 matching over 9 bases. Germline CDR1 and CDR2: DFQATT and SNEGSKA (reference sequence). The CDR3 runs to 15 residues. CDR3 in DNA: TGCAGTGCCCCTCGGGCAGGGACTAGCACAGATACGCGGTATTTT. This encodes CSAPRAGTSTDTRYF.

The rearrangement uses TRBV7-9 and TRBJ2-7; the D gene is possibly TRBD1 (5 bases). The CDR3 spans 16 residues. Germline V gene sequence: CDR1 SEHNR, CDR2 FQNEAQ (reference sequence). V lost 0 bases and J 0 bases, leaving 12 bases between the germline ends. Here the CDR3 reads CASSLAGLTPSYEQYF. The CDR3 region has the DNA TGTGCCAGCAGCTTAGCGGGGCTCACCCCCTCCTACGAGCAGTACTTC.

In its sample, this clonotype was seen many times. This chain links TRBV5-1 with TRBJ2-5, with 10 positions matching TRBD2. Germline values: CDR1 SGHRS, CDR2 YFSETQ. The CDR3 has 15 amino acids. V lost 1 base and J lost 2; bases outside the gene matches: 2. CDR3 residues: CASSLSTSGQETQYF. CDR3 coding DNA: TGCGCCAGCAGCTTGTCGACTAGCGGGCAAGAGACCCAGTACTTC.

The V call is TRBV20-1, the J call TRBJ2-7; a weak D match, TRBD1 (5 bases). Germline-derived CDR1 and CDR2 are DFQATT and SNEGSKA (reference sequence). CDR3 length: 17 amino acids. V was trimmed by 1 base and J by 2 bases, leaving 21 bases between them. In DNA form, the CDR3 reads TGCAGTGCTAGAGGGTCGGACCCCGGGCCAGGGACCTACGAGCAGTACTTC. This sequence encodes CSARGSDPGPGTYEQYF.

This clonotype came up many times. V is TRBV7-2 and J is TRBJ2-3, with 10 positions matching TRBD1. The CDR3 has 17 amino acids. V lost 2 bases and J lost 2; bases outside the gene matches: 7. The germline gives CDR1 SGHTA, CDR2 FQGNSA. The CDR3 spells CASSLIGTGVPTDTQYF. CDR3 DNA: TGTGCCAGCAGCTTAATTGGGACAGGGGTTCCCACAGATACGCAGTATTTT.